This entry lists 5 T cell receptor beta chains sequenced from one sample in a study of T cells expressing NK-cell markers. TCRdb reprocessed the 5' RACE reads; each CDR3 protein has one entry and no DNA is given. Its listing shows almost 450,000 distinct CDR3 sequences. Sequencing was done on a sample of blood T cells: a sorted CD56 or NKG2C T cell subset, CD4+ or CD8+ T cells, or bulk PBMC T cells (not recorded which). These receptors were taken from a woman aged 18-69 years in good health.

The V call is TRBV9, the J call TRBJ2-2; the TCRdb D gene call, TRBD1, has no DNA to confirm it. The CDR3 contains 15 residues. Germline values: CDR1 SGDLS, CDR2 YYNGEE. CDR3 protein: CASSARDRNTGELFF.

The CDR3 sequence: CASSSLGQSYEQYF. The V and J genes are TRBV5-1 and TRBJ2-7; no DNA is available, so the TRBD1 call from TCRdb remains unchecked. Germline lookup yields CDR1 SGHRS and CDR2 YFSETQ. The CDR3 runs to 14 residues.

The chain employs TRBV6-2 or TRBV6-3 and TRBJ2-6; TCRdb selects TRBD1, and the lack of DNA leaves this call unchecked. Germline-derived CDR1 and CDR2 are MNHEY and SVGEGT. The CDR3 loop spans 16 amino acids. The CDR3 reads CAASPDRGRGANVLTF.

The chain links TRBV21-1 to TRBJ2-1; TCRdb lists TRBD1, though no DNA is available to test this call. TRBV21-1 is a documented pseudogene. This CDR3 comprises 17 residues. The chain's CDR3 is CASSPGGRTVSYNEQFF.

This chain connects TRBV19 to TRBJ1-6. The length of the CDR3 is 13 residues. Germline-derived CDR1 and CDR2 are LNHDA and SQIVND (reference sequence). This CDR3 is CASSSAGNSPLHF.